The text below deals with one T cell receptor beta chain. Its antigen remains unknown. At one end the junction does not follow the germline gene, possibly because of a read error. The library came from three nested PCR rounds adapted from ARM-PCR protocols. Each CDR3 protein is one row after TCRdb ran MiXCR on the multiplex PCR reads. Of approximately 76,000 distinct CDR3 sequences in the sample, 65% to 75% are singletons; the top ten hold roughly an eighth. This sample is drawn from a study of tumor and adjacent non-tumor tissue in lung cancer. General observations from the study: Tumor tissue had significantly higher TCR diversity than normal lung.

The template was RNA from unsorted bulk tissue. Chemotherapy-naive patients with new lung cancer underwent thoracic surgery in China, August–late 2014. Germline CDR1 and CDR2: SQVTM and ANQGSEA. This CDR3 has 15 residues. The V gene is TRBV29-1, the J gene TRBJ2-5, with 8 bases aligning to TRBD2. The TCR was taken from an older woman with non-small cell lung cancer. The sample taken for sequencing was lung tumor tissue. CDR3 amino acids: CRHREGSRPQETRYF. CDR3 DNA sequence: TGCAGACACCGGGAGGGCAGTCGACCCCAAGAGACCCGGTACTTC.